This is a list of T cell receptor beta chains from one sample in a study of blood T cell repertoires in COVID-19. TCRdb's copy holds only in-frame clones and misses some; the assay was immunoSEQ multiplex PCR. Of some 210,000 clones listed, roughly 86% are singletons. Sample: peripheral blood. These receptors were collected from a woman in her thirties or forties with acute or convalescent COVID-19. Both conserved end residues are part of each CDR3. D genes are given only for firm matches. Clone size is shown for a subset of rows, as once, few, many or a class of expanded clone.

abundance	v_gene	j_gene	d_gene	CDR3aa	CDR3nt
.	TRBV5-1	TRBJ2-7	TRBD2	CASSPGLREQWGYEQYF	TGCGCCAGCAGCCCGGGACTGCGGGAGCAATGGGGCTACGAGCAGTACTTC
.	TRBV6-5	TRBJ1-2	.	CASNRKGFGYTF	TGTGCCAGCAACCGAAAGGGGTTCGGCTACACCTTC
.	TRBV7-8	TRBJ1-1	.	CASSLVQGRTEAFF	TGTGCCAGCAGCTTAGTTCAGGGGCGTACTGAAGCTTTCTTT
once	TRBV29-1	TRBJ1-1	TRBD1	CSVSQGATEAFF	TGCAGCGTCTCCCAGGGGGCGACTGAAGCTTTCTTT
.	TRBV2	TRBJ1-4	TRBD1	CASSEFYGRGQNEKLFF	TGTGCCAGCAGTGAATTCTATGGTAGGGGGCAAAATGAAAAACTGTTTTTT
once	TRBV12-3/TRBV12-4	TRBJ1-2	.	CASSFGTPYGYTF	TGTGCCAGCAGTTTCGGGACACCATATGGCTACACCTTC
.	TRBV7-9	TRBJ2-5	TRBD2	CASSLPSSGRRETQYF	TGTGCCAGCAGCTTACCGTCTAGCGGGAGAAGGGAGACCCAGTACTTC
.	TRBV19	TRBJ2-3	TRBD2	CASTTSGGSWTQYF	TGTGCCAGTACAACTAGCGGGGGGTCATGGACGCAGTATTTT
few	TRBV10-2	TRBJ2-1	TRBD2	CASTTSGIAGGPMDEQFF	TGCGCCAGCACCACGTCGGGGATAGCGGGAGGGCCTATGGATGAGCAGTTCTTC
once	TRBV6-2/TRBV6-3	TRBJ1-2	.	CASSSGTLYYGYTF	TGTGCCAGCAGTTCCGGGACTCTCTACTATGGCTACACCTTC
.	TRBV12-3/TRBV12-4	TRBJ1-6	.	CATSEGIRSPLHF	TGTGCCACCTCGGAGGGAATAAGATCACCCCTCCACTTT
.	TRBV2	TRBJ1-1	.	CASSDLQRRMNTEAFF	TGTGCCAGCAGCGATCTGCAGCGAAGAATGAACACTGAAGCTTTCTTT
.	TRBV2	TRBJ1-1	TRBD1	CASSGFRGQGPGPEAFF	TGTGCCAGCAGTGGGTTTAGGGGACAGGGCCCCGGGCCTGAAGCTTTCTTT
.	TRBV6-2/TRBV6-3	TRBJ2-2	TRBD2	CASSYRSDLAGGNTGELFF	TGTGCCAGCAGTTATCGATCCGACCTAGCGGGAGGGAACACCGGGGAGCTGTTTTTT
.	TRBV15	TRBJ2-5	TRBD1	CATSNTGTGFQETQYF	TGTGCCACCAGCAACACCGGGACAGGGTTCCAAGAGACCCAGTACTTC
.	TRBV14	TRBJ1-2	.	CVSSPGSGYTF	TGTGTCAGCAGCCCTGGTAGCGGCTACACCTTC
.	TRBV4-3	TRBJ2-1	TRBD2	CASSQDLLAGGVNEQFF	TGCGCCAGCAGCCAAGATTTGCTAGCGGGAGGCGTCAATGAGCAGTTCTTC
.	TRBV11-2	TRBJ2-7	TRBD1	CASSRWGQAKDEQYF	TGTGCCAGCAGTAGGTGGGGACAGGCGAAGGATGAGCAGTACTTC
.	TRBV5-1	TRBJ2-2	TRBD2	CASSRAGANTGELFF	TGCGCCAGCAGCCGAGCGGGAGCGAACACCGGGGAGCTGTTTTTT
.	TRBV19	TRBJ1-2	TRBD1	CASRPYGGGEGGYGYTF	TGTGCCAGTAGGCCGTATGGAGGGGGCGAGGGAGGCTATGGCTACACCTTC
.	TRBV6-4	TRBJ1-1	.	CASKGENTEAFF	TGTGCCAGCAAGGGGGAGAACACTGAAGCTTTCTTT
.	TRBV6-4	TRBJ1-1	.	CASRGGNSEAFF	TGTGCCAGCCGGGGAGGGAATTCTGAAGCTTTCTTT
.	TRBV10-1	TRBJ2-3	TRBD2	CASSHHAVAGVSTQYF	TGCGCCAGCAGCCACCACGCGGTAGCGGGAGTTAGTACGCAGTATTTT
.	TRBV3-1/TRBV3-2	TRBJ2-7	.	CASSPSSGSHEQYF	TGTGCCAGCAGCCCATCCTCGGGTAGCCACGAGCAGTACTTC
.	TRBV27	TRBJ1-1	.	CASRDSLNRNTEAFF	TGTGCCAGCAGGGACAGCCTAAACCGGAACACTGAAGCTTTCTTT
.	TRBV9	TRBJ2-7	.	CASSPHHLEQYF	TGTGCCAGCAGCCCCCATCATTTGGAGCAGTACTTC
once	TRBV29-1	TRBJ1-2	.	CSDLSTVNYGYTF	TGCAGCGACTTGTCTACAGTGAACTATGGCTACACCTTC
.	TRBV2	TRBJ2-3	.	CASSEVEVVFDTQYF	TGTGCCAGCAGTGAAGTGGAGGTTGTGTTCGATACGCAGTATTTT
.	TRBV10-2	TRBJ1-1	.	CASIGHDGDTEAFF	TGCGCCAGCATCGGGCATGACGGGGACACTGAAGCTTTCTTT
.	TRBV10-3	TRBJ1-4	.	CAISESAGEKLFF	TGTGCCATCAGTGAGTCGGCCGGGGAAAAACTGTTTTTT
once	TRBV6-5	TRBJ2-2	.	CASKVASSTGELFF	TGTGCCAGCAAGGTAGCGAGCAGCACCGGGGAGCTGTTTTTT
.	TRBV7-8	TRBJ2-1	TRBD1	CASSPWDRGLDEQFF	TGTGCCAGCAGCCCATGGGACAGGGGGCTCGATGAGCAGTTCTTC
.	TRBV5-4	TRBJ1-5	TRBD1	CASSSLTGGGDQPQHF	TGTGCCAGCAGCTCCTTAACAGGGGGCGGAGATCAGCCCCAGCATTTT
.	TRBV27	TRBJ1-6	.	CASSPTVLGNSPLHF	TGTGCCAGCAGTCCGACAGTCCTCGGTAATTCACCCCTCCACTTT
.	TRBV9	TRBJ2-3	.	CASSVTSSGVDTQYF	TGTGCCAGCAGCGTTACTAGTTCAGGTGTAGATACGCAGTATTTT
.	TRBV5-1	TRBJ1-2	.	CASSSLTGNYGYTF	TGCGCCAGCAGCTCCCTCACAGGGAACTATGGCTACACCTTC
.	TRBV5-4	TRBJ2-2	TRBD2	CASSVRGLAVPHTGELFF	TGTGCCAGCAGCGTAAGAGGACTAGCCGTCCCCCACACCGGGGAGCTGTTTTTT
.	TRBV10-2	TRBJ2-1	.	CASRPPGQLFDEQFF	TGCGCCAGCCGACCCCCCGGACAGCTATTCGATGAGCAGTTCTTC
.	TRBV24-1	TRBJ1-2	TRBD1	CATSDSGQGRSRAGYTF	TGTGCCACCAGTGATTCCGGACAGGGAAGGTCACGAGCTGGCTACACCTTC
.	TRBV27	TRBJ2-2	TRBD2	CASSPSSREIRNGELFF	TGTGCCAGCAGCCCCTCCTCGCGGGAGATAAGGAACGGGGAGCTGTTTTTT
.	TRBV19	TRBJ2-7	TRBD2	CASMKSPSGSYEQYF	TGTGCCAGTATGAAGAGCCCTAGCGGCTCCTACGAGCAGTACTTC
.	TRBV27	TRBJ2-7	TRBD2	CASSLSAGGLHEQYF	TGTGCCAGCAGTTTAAGCGCGGGAGGGCTTCACGAGCAGTACTTC
.	TRBV6-1	TRBJ1-1	.	CASSDEAFMNTEAFF	TGTGCCAGCAGTGATGAGGCCTTCATGAACACTGAAGCTTTCTTT
.	TRBV2	TRBJ1-5	TRBD1	CASSARGQGIYQPQHF	TGTGCCAGCAGTGCCCGCGGACAGGGGATCTATCAGCCCCAGCATTTT
.	TRBV6-5	TRBJ2-1	.	CASSYSADNEQFF	TGTGCCAGCAGTTACTCGGCAGACAATGAGCAGTTCTTC
.	TRBV12-5	TRBJ2-7	.	CASGLMGQGSPWQYF	TGTGCTAGTGGTTTGATGGGGCAGGGGTCCCCTTGGCAGTACTTC
.	TRBV11-2	TRBJ2-7	.	CASSPLGSRYYEQYF	TGTGCCAGCAGCCCCCTGGGCAGTCGCTACTACGAGCAGTACTTC
.	TRBV11-2	TRBJ2-7	.	CASSFGHSYEQYF	TGTGCCAGCAGCTTCGGACACTCCTACGAGCAGTACTTC
.	TRBV18	TRBJ2-7	TRBD2	CASSEGLAGGPYEQYF	TGTGCCAGCTCGGAAGGACTAGCGGGGGGTCCCTACGAGCAGTACTTC
.	TRBV5-1	TRBJ1-2	TRBD1	CASSFTTGEGYGYTF	TGCGCCAGCAGCTTTACGACAGGGGAGGGGTATGGCTACACCTTC
.	TRBV29-1	TRBJ2-2	.	CSGQGSGTGELFF	TGCAGCGGTCAGGGTAGTGGCACCGGGGAGCTGTTTTTT
.	TRBV9	TRBJ2-3	TRBD1	CASSAGQFMDTQYF	TGTGCCAGCAGCGCGGGACAGTTTATGGATACGCAGTATTTT
once	TRBV19	TRBJ1-2	TRBD1	CASSMVGRQGGDGYTF	TGTGCCAGTAGTATGGTGGGTCGACAGGGAGGAGATGGCTACACCTTC
.	TRBV2	TRBJ1-1	.	CASSDRGWSNTEAFF	TGTGCCAGCAGTGACAGGGGATGGTCGAACACTGAAGCTTTCTTT
.	TRBV10-3	TRBJ2-3	.	CAISESVGGGQNTQYF	TGTGCCATCAGTGAGTCAGTGGGGGGGGGCCAGAATACGCAGTATTTT
.	TRBV7-2	TRBJ2-2	TRBD2	CASRVAGGNTGELFF	TGTGCCAGCAGGGTAGCGGGAGGGAACACCGGGGAGCTGTTTTTT
.	TRBV18	TRBJ1-3	TRBD1	CASSPDRGAGNTIYF	TGTGCCAGCTCACCGGACAGGGGGGCTGGAAACACCATATATTTT
.	TRBV14	TRBJ2-3	TRBD2	CASSQAWRGSTDTQYF	TGTGCCAGCAGCCAAGCTTGGCGGGGGAGCACAGATACGCAGTATTTT
.	TRBV10-2	TRBJ2-7	TRBD1	CASEKTGGKNEQYF	TGCGCCAGCGAAAAGACAGGGGGCAAAAACGAGCAGTACTTC